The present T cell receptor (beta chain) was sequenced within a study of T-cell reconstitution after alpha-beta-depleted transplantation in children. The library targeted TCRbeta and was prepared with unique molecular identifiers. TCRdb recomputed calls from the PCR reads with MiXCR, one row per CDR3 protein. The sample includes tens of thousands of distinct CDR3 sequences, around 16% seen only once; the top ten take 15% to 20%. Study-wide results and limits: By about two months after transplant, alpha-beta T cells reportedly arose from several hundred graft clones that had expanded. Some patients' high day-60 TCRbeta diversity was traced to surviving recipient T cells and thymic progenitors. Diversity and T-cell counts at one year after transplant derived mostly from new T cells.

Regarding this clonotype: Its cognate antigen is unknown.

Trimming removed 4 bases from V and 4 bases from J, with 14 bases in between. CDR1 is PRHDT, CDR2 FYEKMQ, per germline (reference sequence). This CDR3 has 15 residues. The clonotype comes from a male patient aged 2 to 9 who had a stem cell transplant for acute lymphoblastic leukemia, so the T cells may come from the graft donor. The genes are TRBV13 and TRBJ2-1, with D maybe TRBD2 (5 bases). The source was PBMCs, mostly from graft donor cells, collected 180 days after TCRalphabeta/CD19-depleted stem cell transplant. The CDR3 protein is CASSYYGIGYNEQFF. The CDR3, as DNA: TGTGCCAGCAGCTATTACGGGATTGGATACAATGAGCAGTTCTTC. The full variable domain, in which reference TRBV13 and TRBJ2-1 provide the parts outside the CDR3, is AAGVIQSPRHLIKEKRETATLKCYPIPRHDTVYWYQQGPGQDPQFLISFYEKMQSDKGSIPDRFSAQQFSDYHSELNMSSLELGDSALYFCASSYYGIGYNEQFFGPGTRLTVL.